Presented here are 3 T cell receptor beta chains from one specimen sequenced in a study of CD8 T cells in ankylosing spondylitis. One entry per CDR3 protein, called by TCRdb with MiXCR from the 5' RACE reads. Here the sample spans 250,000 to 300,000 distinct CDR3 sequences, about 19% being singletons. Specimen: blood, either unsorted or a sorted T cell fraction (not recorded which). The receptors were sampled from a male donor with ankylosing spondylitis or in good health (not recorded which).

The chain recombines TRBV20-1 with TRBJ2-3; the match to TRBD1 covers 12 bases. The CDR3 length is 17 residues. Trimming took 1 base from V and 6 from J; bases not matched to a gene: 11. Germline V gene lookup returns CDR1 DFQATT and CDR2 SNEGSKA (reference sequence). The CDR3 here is CSARAAPGQGALDTQYF. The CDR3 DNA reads TGCAGTGCTAGAGCGGCTCCGGGACAGGGGGCGTTGGATACGCAGTATTTT.

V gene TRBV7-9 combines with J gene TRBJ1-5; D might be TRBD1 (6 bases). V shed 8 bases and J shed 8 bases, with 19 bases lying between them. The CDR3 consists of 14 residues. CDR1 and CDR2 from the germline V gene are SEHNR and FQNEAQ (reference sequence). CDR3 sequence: CASSGGAKEEPQHF. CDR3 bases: TGTGCCAGCTCTGGGGGCGCCAAAGAAGAGCCCCAGCATTTT.

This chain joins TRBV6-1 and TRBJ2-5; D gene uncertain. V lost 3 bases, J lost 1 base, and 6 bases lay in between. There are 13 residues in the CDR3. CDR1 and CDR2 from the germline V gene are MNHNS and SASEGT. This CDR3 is CASSDRVQETQYF. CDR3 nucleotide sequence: TGTGCCAGCAGTGATCGGGTCCAAGAGACCCAGTACTTC.